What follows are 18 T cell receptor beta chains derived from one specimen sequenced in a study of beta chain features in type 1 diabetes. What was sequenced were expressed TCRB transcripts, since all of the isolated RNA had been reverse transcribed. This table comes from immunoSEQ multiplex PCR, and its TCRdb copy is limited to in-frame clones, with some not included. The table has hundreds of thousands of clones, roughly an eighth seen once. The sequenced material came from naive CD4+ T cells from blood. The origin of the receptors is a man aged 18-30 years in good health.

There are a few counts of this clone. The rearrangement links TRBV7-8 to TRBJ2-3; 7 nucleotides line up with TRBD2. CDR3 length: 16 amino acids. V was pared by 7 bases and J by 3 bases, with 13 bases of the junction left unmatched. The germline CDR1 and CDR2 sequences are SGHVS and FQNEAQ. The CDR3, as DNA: TGTGCCAGCATCCCTCGGCGTGGGGGAGGGACAGATACGCAGTATTTT. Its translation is CASIPRRGGGTDTQYF.

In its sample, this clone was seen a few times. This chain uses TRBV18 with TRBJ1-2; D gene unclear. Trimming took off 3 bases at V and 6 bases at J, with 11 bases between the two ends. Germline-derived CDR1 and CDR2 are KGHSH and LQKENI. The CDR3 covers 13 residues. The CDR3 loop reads CASSPTPRDGYTF. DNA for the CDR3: TGTGCCAGCTCACCGACCCCCCGGGATGGCTACACCTTC.

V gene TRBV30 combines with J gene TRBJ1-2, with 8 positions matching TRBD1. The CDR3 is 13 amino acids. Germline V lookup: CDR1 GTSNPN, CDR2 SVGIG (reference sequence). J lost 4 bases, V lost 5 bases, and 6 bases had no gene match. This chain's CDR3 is CAWATGGAYGYTF. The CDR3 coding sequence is TGTGCCTGGGCTACAGGGGGTGCCTATGGCTACACCTTC.

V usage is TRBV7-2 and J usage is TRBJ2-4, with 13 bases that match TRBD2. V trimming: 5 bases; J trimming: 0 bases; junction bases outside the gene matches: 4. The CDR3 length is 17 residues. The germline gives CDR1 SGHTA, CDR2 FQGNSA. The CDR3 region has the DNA TGTGCCAGCAGCACGGGACTAGCGGGACTAGCCAAAAACATTCAGTACTTC. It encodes CASSTGLAGLAKNIQYF.

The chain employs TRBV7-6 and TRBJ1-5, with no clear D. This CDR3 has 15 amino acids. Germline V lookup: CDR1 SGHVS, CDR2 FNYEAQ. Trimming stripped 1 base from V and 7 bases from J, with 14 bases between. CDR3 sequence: CASSLVMGWEQPQHF. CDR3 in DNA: TGTGCCAGCAGCTTAGTGATGGGGTGGGAGCAGCCCCAGCATTTT.

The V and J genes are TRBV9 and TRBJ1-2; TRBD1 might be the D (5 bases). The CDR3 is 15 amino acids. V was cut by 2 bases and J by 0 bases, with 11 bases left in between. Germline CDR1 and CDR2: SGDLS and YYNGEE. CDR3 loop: CASSVTDLANYGYTF. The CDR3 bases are TGTGCCAGCAGCGTGACAGACCTAGCTAACTATGGCTACACCTTC.

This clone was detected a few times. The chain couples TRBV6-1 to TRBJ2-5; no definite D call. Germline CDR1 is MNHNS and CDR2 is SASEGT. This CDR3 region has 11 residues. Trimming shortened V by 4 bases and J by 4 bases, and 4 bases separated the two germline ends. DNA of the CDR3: TGTGCCAGCAGTGGTAGAGAGACCCAGTACTTC. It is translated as CASSGRETQYF.

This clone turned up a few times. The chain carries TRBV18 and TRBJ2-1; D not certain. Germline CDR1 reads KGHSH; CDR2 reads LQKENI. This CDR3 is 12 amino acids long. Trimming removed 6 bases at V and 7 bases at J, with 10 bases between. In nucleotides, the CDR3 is TGTGCCAGCTCCCCTACAGAGAATGAGCAGTTCTTC. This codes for CASSPTENEQFF.

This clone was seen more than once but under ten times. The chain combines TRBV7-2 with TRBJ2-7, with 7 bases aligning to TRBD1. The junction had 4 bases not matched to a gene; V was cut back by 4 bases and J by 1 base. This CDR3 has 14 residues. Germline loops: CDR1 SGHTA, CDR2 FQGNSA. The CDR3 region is CASSWGTASYEQYF. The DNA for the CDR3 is TGTGCCAGCAGCTGGGGGACAGCTTCCTACGAGCAGTACTTC. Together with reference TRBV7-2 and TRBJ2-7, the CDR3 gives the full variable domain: GAGVSQSPSNKVTEKGKDVELRCDPISGHTALYWYRQSLGQGLEFLIYFQGNSAPDKSGLPSDRFSAERTGGSVSTLTIQRTQQEDSAVYLCASSWGTASYEQYFGPGTRLTVT.

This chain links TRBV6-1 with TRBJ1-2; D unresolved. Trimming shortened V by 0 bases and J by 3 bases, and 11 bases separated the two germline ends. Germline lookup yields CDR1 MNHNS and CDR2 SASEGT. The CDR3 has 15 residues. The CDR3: CASSEAARSHYGYTF. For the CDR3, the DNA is TGTGCCAGCAGTGAAGCGGCCAGGTCACACTATGGCTACACCTTC.

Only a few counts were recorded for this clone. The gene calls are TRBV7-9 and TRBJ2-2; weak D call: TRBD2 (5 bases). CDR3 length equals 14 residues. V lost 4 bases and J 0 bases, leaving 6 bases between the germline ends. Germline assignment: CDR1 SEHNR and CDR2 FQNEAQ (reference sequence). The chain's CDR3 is CASSWTSNTGELFF. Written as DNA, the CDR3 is TGTGCCAGCAGCTGGACTTCGAACACCGGGGAGCTGTTTTTT.

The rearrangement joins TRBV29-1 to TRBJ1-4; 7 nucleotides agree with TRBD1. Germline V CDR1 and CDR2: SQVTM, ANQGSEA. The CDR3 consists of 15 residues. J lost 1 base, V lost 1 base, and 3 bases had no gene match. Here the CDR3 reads CSVEGTGRTNEKLFF. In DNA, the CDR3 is TGCAGCGTTGAAGGGACAGGAAGAACTAATGAAAAACTGTTTTTT.

Written as DNA, the CDR3 is TGTGCCAGCATGGGAAGGGGACAAGAGACCCAGTACTTC. This encodes CASMGRGQETQYF. The genes are TRBV2 and TRBJ2-5; tentatively, D is TRBD1 (5 bases). Looked up from germline, CDR1 is SNHLY and CDR2 is FYNNEI. Trimming removed 7 bases at V and 2 bases at J, with 11 bases between. CDR3 length equals 13 residues.

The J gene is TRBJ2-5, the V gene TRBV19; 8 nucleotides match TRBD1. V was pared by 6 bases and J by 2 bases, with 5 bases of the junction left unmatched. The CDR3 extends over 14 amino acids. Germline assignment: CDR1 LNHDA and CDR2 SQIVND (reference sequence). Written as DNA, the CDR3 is TGTGCCAGTAGCCAGGGGGCTCGGCAAGAGACCCAGTACTTC. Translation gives CASSQGARQETQYF.

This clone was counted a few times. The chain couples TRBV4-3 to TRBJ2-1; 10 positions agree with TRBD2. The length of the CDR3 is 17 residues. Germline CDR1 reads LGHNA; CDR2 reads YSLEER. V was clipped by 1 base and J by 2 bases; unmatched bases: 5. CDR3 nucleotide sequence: TGCGCCAGCAGCCAAGTCGGTACTAGCGGGACCTACAATGAGCAGTTCTTC. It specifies CASSQVGTSGTYNEQFF.

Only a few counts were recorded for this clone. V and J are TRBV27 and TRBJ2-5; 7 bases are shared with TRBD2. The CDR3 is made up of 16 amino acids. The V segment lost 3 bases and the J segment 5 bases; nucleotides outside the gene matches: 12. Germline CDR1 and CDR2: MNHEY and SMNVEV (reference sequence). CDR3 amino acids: CASSFLGEGGRETQYF. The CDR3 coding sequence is TGTGCCAGCAGTTTCTTGGGGGAGGGAGGCCGGGAGACCCAGTACTTC.

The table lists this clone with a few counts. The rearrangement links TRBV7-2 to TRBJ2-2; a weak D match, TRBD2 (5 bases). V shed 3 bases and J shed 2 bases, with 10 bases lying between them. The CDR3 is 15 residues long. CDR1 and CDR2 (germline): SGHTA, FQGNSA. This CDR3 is CASSFRRVNTGELFF. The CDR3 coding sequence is TGTGCCAGCAGCTTCAGGCGGGTTAACACCGGGGAGCTGTTTTTT.

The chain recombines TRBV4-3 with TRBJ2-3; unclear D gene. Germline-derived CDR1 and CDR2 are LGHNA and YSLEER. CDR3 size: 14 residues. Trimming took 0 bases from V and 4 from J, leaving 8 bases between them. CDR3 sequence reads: CASSQDELSDTQYF. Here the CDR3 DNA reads TGCGCCAGCAGCCAAGATGAGCTCTCAGATACGCAGTATTTT.